These 30 T cell receptor beta chains share one sample of origin, sequenced in a study of monozygotic twins with inflammatory bowel disease. TCRdb reprocessed the 5' RACE reads and reports one entry per CDR3 protein, with no DNA. Its clone listing holds 170,000 or so distinct CDR3 sequences. Material: blood. These receptors were obtained from a human donor with ulcerative colitis or Crohn's disease, or a healthy co-twin of an affected twin (not recorded which).

This chain links TRBV12-3 or TRBV12-4 with TRBJ1-1. The CDR3 covers 11 residues. CDR3 sequence reads: CASSLGTEAFF.

The chain combines TRBV29-1 with TRBJ1-4; TCRdb selects TRBD1, and the lack of DNA leaves this call unchecked. CDR3 length: 14 amino acids. The germline V gene has CDR1 SQVTM and CDR2 ANQGSEA. The chain's CDR3 is CSVDSPGGGEKLFF. The full variable domain, in which reference TRBV29-1 and TRBJ1-4 provide the parts outside the CDR3, is SAVISQKPSRDICQRGTSLTIQCQVDSQVTMMFWYRQQPGQSLTLIATANQGSEATYESGFVIDKFPISRPNLTFSTLTVSNMSPEDSSIYLCSVDSPGGGEKLFFGSGTQLSVL.

The chain couples TRBV5-6 to TRBJ2-7; TCRdb's D call of TRBD1 is untestable without DNA. Germline assignment: CDR1 SGHDT and CDR2 YYEEEE. This CDR3 comprises 16 residues. CDR3 amino acids: CASSLYGATGVREQYF. Full variable domain (outside the CDR3, taken from reference TRBV5-6 and TRBJ2-7): DAGVTQSPTHLIKTRGQQVTLRCSPKSGHDTVSWYQQALGQGPQFIFQYYEEEERQRGNFPDRFSGHQFPNYSSELNVNALLLGDSALYLCASSLYGATGVREQYFGPGTRLTVT.

The V and J genes are TRBV5-1 and TRBJ1-4; without DNA, the TCRdb call of TRBD1 cannot be checked. Germline V lookup: CDR1 SGHRS, CDR2 YFSETQ. The CDR3 spans 15 residues. CDR3 sequence reads: CASSLQGFEGEKLFF.

The chain links TRBV7-9 to TRBJ2-3. This CDR3 is built from 13 residues. CDR1 SEHNR and CDR2 FQNEAQ come from the germline V gene (reference sequence). The CDR3 protein is CASSSGVGDTQYF.

The chain carries TRBV27 and TRBJ1-4; no DNA is available, so the TRBD1 call from TCRdb remains unchecked. The V gene's germline CDR1 is MNHEY and CDR2 SMNVEV (reference sequence). The CDR3 totals 14 residues. CDR3 region: CASRAQGPGEKLFF.

The chain carries TRBV7-6 and TRBJ2-1; TCRdb's assignment of TRBD2 cannot be checked, as there is no DNA. CDR3 size: 17 residues. CDR1 and CDR2 from the germline V gene are SGHVS and FNYEAQ. CDR3 amino acids: CASSPLLLGGRYNEQFF.

The chain carries TRBV6-5 and TRBJ2-2; TCRdb selects TRBD1, and the lack of DNA leaves this call unchecked. Germline V CDR1 and CDR2: MNHEY, SVGAGI. CDR3 length: 14 amino acids. The CDR3 here is CASSYSGAVGELFF.

The V gene is TRBV19, the J gene TRBJ2-1. This CDR3 spans 14 amino acids. Germline-derived CDR1 and CDR2 are LNHDA and SQIVND (reference sequence). The CDR3 spells CASSMVGMGNEQFF.

The chain uses TRBV5-1 and TRBJ2-5. The CDR3 has 13 residues. Germline CDR1 SGHRS, CDR2 YFSETQ. CDR3 loop: CASSALVEETQYF.

This chain links TRBV6-1 with TRBJ1-2; TCRdb's D gene call, TRBD1, goes unchecked for lack of DNA. The CDR3 extends over 15 amino acids. Germline-derived CDR1 and CDR2 are MNHNS and SASEGT. CDR3 amino acids: CASSQTGTGVYGYTF.

The chain uses TRBV4-1 and TRBJ1-4; TCRdb reports TRBD1, a call that lacks DNA to check it against. The CDR3 contains 13 residues. CDR1 is MGHRA and CDR2 is YSYEKL in the germline V gene. The CDR3 spells CASRRQGYEKLFF.

The chain couples TRBV29-1 to TRBJ1-5; absent DNA, TCRdb's TRBD1 call cannot be checked. Germline CDR1 reads SQVTM; CDR2 reads ANQGSEA. The CDR3 is 13 amino acids. The CDR3 loop is CSVGTAGNQPQHF.

The rearrangement uses TRBV20-1 and TRBJ2-4; TCRdb outputs TRBD1, but without DNA this stays unchecked. CDR3 length: 12 residues. Per the germline V gene, CDR1 is DFQATT and CDR2 is SNEGSKA (reference sequence). CDR3 loop: CVGQGSKNIQYF.

The CDR3 sequence: CASSIKFNQPQHF. This rearrangement joins TRBV19 to TRBJ1-5. There are 13 residues in the CDR3. Germline CDR1 and CDR2: LNHDA and SQIVND (reference sequence).

The chain combines TRBV19 with TRBJ2-7; TCRdb gives TRBD1 as the D gene, but with no DNA this cannot be confirmed. Germline V gives CDR1 LNHDA, CDR2 SQIVND (reference sequence). The CDR3 is 13 amino acids. CDR3 sequence reads: CASSLDWAYEQYF.

V is TRBV20-1 and J is TRBJ2-2; TCRdb's D call, TRBD2, is unchecked because there is no DNA. Germline CDR1 and CDR2: DFQATT and SNEGSKA (reference sequence). The CDR3 has 13 amino acids. The CDR3 region is CSAGGENTGELFF.

V usage is TRBV5-1 and J usage is TRBJ2-7; absent DNA, TCRdb's TRBD2 call cannot be checked. Germline CDR1 reads SGHRS; CDR2 reads YFSETQ. This CDR3 region has 15 residues. CDR3 loop: CASRGLAGASYEQYF.

The chain has TRBV11-2 and TRBJ2-3; TCRdb calls TRBD2, which cannot be checked without DNA. Germline assignment: CDR1 SGHAT and CDR2 FQNNGV. CDR3 length equals 16 residues. The CDR3 sequence: CASSLALAGGRDTQYF.

The V call is TRBV2, the J call TRBJ1-1. The CDR3 is 14 residues long. The germline CDR1 and CDR2 sequences are SNHLY and FYNNEI. The CDR3 region is CASSWPNENTEAFF. Combining the CDR3 with reference TRBV2 and TRBJ1-1 gives the whole variable domain EPEVTQTPSHQVTQMGQEVILRCVPISNHLYFYWYRQILGQKVEFLVSFYNNEISEKSEIFDDQFSVERPDGSNFTLKIRSTKLEDSAMYFCASSWPNENTEAFFGQGTRLTVV.

This rearrangement joins TRBV6-4 to TRBJ1-5. The germline CDR1 and CDR2 sequences are MRHNA and SNTAGT. The CDR3 totals 14 residues. The CDR3 sequence: CASSAETSNQPQHF.

This chain links TRBV20-1 with TRBJ1-5. Germline assignment: CDR1 DFQATT and CDR2 SNEGSKA (reference sequence). The CDR3 sequence is 14 residues long. The CDR3 protein is CSARGLGINQPQHF.

J is TRBJ2-1 and V is TRBV29-1; with no DNA, the TCRdb D assignment of TRBD1 cannot be verified. Germline V gene lookup returns CDR1 SQVTM and CDR2 ANQGSEA. The CDR3 is 14 amino acids. The CDR3 region is CSVVGGGFYNEQFF.

V and J are TRBV4-2 and TRBJ2-1; TCRdb's D gene call, TRBD2, goes unchecked for lack of DNA. Germline V gene sequence: CDR1 LGHNA, CDR2 YNFKEQ. The CDR3 spans 14 residues. CDR3 region: CASSPLTSGGEQFF.

This chain uses TRBV12-3 or TRBV12-4 with TRBJ2-1; absent DNA, TCRdb's TRBD2 call cannot be checked. The CDR3 is 14 amino acids. This chain's CDR3 is CASSLSGGRDEQFF.

The chain combines TRBV5-5 with TRBJ2-7; the D call of TRBD1 rests on TCRdb alone, since no DNA is present to check it. From germline, CDR1 is SGHKS and CDR2 YYEKEE (reference sequence). The CDR3 is made up of 11 amino acids. This chain's CDR3 is CASSSRDKQYF.

The V gene is TRBV30, the J gene TRBJ1-5; the TCRdb D gene call, TRBD1, has no DNA to confirm it. The V gene's germline CDR1 is GTSNPN and CDR2 SVGIG (reference sequence). The CDR3 covers 16 residues. CDR3 sequence reads: CAWSAETGRSTQPQHF.

The chain is built from TRBV6-1 and TRBJ1-2; TCRdb's assignment of TRBD1 cannot be checked, as there is no DNA. The CDR3 is 13 residues long. CDR1 is MNHNS and CDR2 is SASEGT in the germline V gene. CDR3 region: CASCRDRGHGYTF.

This chain connects TRBV14 to TRBJ1-4. CDR1 and CDR2 (germline): SGHDN, FVKESK. The length of the CDR3 is 15 residues. CDR3 loop: CASSQGRLPNEKLFF.

Here the CDR3 reads CASQDRGGGRTEAFF. The chain has TRBV7-9 and TRBJ1-1; no DNA is available, so the TRBD1 call from TCRdb remains unchecked. This CDR3 contains 15 residues. Germline assignment: CDR1 SEHNR and CDR2 FQNEAQ (reference sequence). The variable domain in full, with the rest retrieved from reference TRBV7-9 and TRBJ1-1, is DTGVSQNPRHKITKRGQNVTFRCDPISEHNRLYWYRQTLGQGPEFLTYFQNEAQLEKSRLLSDRFSAERPKGSFSTLEIQRTEQGDSAMYLCASQDRGGGRTEAFFGQGTRLTVV.